This T cell receptor (beta chain) stems from a study of cytomegalovirus exposure and HLA in healthy donors. General study results and limits: It was assumed in the presence/absence analyses that sequencing depth was roughly uniform across donors.

The study ran its PCR with 60 Vbeta and 13 Jbeta primers. The method was immunoSEQ multiplex PCR; TCRdb's version includes in-frame clones alone and lacks a portion of them. The data hold 150,000 to 200,000 clones, with roughly 71% observed a single time. For this clone: Its specificity is not known.

The CDR3 covers 11 residues. In germline, CDR1 is DFQATT, CDR2 SNEGSKA (reference sequence). The TCR comes from a male donor in good health and CMV-seropositive. The chain has TRBV20-1 and TRBJ1-1; TRBD1 is a possible D gene (5 bases). The sequenced sample was PBMCs. In DNA form, the CDR3 reads TGCAGCGGCGGGGGGGACACTGAAGCTTTCTTT. Protein sequence: CSGGGDTEAFF.